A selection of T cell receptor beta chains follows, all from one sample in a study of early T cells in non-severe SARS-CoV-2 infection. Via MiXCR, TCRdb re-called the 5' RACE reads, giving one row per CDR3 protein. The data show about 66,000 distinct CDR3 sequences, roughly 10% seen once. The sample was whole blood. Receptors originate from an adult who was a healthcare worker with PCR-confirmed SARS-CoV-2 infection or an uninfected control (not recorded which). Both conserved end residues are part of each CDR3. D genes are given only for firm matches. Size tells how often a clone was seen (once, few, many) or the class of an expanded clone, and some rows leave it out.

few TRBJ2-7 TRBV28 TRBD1 TGTGCCAGCAGCCGGTGGACAGGGTCCTACGAGCAGTACTTC CASSRWTGSYEQYF
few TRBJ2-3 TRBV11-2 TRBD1 TGTGCCAGCAGCCAGACAGGGGGCAGAGATACGCAGTATTTT CASSQTGGRDTQYF
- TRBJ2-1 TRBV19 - TGTGCCAGTCCGGACTCGAGATACAATGAGCAGTTCTTC CASPDSRYNEQFF
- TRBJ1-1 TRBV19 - TGTGCCAGAAGAAACGTTGAAGCTTTCTTT CARRNVEAFF
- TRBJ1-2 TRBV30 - TGTGCCTGGGGACCAAGGAGCTACACCTTC CAWGPRSYTF
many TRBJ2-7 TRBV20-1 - TGCAGTGCTAGAGATATGGGGCAGGCCCCCTACGAGCAGTACTTC CSARDMGQAPYEQYF
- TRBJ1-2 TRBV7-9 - TGTGCCAGCAGCCCAGGGCGGGGGGCGCGGTATGGCTACACCTTC CASSPGRGARYGYTF
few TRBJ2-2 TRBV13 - TGTGCCAGCAGCCCGGGGGCCGGGGAGCTGTTTTTT CASSPGAGELFF
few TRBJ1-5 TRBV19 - TGTGCCAGTAGTAACGCCCGGAATCAGCCCCAGCATTTT CASSNARNQPQHF
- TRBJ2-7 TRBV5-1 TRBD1 TGCGCCAGCAGCGTGCGGGACAGGCGTTCCGACGAGCAGTACTTC CASSVRDRRSDEQYF
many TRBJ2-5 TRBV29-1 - TGCAGCGTTGAACCGATAGCCGGGGAGACCCAGTACTTC CSVEPIAGETQYF
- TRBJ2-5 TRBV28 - TGTGCCAGCAGTTTGAGTCCCAAAGACCAAGAGACCCAGTACTTC CASSLSPKDQETQYF